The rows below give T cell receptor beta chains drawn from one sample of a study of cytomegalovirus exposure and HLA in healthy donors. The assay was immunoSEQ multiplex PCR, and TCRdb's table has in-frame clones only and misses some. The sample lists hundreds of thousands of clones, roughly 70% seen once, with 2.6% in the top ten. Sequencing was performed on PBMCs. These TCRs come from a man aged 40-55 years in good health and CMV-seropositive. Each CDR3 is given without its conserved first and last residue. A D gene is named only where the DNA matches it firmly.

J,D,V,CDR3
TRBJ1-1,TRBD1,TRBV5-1,ASSLDPGGLNTEAF
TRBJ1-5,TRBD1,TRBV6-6,ASRRQGDSNQPQH
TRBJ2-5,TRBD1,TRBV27,ASSFGQGRTETQY
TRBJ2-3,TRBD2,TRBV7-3,ASSQSGGTDTQY
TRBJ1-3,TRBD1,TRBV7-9,ASSPAGQLGGNTIY
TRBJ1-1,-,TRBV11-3,ASSLQEGGNTEAF
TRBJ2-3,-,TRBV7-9,ASSLDSLEVDTQY
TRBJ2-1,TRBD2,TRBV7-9,ASSLTSGYNEQF
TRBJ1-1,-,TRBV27,ASSQTQGRGTEAF
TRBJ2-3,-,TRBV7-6,ASSLAGETTDTQY
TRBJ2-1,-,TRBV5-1,ASSLVLSYNEQF
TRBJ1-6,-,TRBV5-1,ASSLDLPSSPLH
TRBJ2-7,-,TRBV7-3,ASSASKQRGNLGYEQY
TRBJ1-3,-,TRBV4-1,ASSQIQGLSGNTIY
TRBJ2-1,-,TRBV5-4,ASSSPGGTEQF
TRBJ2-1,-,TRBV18,ASSPPAGPYNEQF